What follows describes a single TCR beta chain. These data originate in a study of cytomegalovirus exposure and HLA in healthy donors. The CDR3 extends over 15 amino acids. Trimming took 7 bases from V and 4 from J; bases not matched to a gene: 9. Germline loops: CDR1 SGHRS, CDR2 YFSETQ. 13 Jbeta primers and 60 Vbeta primers were used for the PCR. TCRdb's table, derived via immunoSEQ multiplex PCR, lists solely in-frame clones and lacks some. Of about 210,000 clones listed, more than 70% are singletons. The V gene is TRBV5-1, the J gene TRBJ2-1, with TRBD2 identical over 9 bases. The source is a man aged 35-49 years in good health and CMV-seropositive. The material sequenced was PBMCs. For the CDR3, the DNA is TGCGCCAGCGCTAGCGGGGAGACCCCTTACAATGAGCAGTTCTTC. This translates into CASASGETPYNEQFF. The full variable domain, in which reference TRBV5-1 and TRBJ2-1 provide the parts outside the CDR3, is KAGVTQTPRYLIKTRGQQVTLSCSPISGHRSVSWYQQTPGQGLQFLFEYFSETQRNKGNFPGRFSGRQFSNSRSEMNVSTLELGDSALYLCASASGETPYNEQFFGPGTRLTVL.